These T cell receptor beta chains were read from a single sample in a study of a mutant IDH1 vaccine in newly diagnosed glioma. No antigen has been assigned to these receptors. Libraries were prepared by immunoSEQ multiplex PCR; TCRdb keeps only in-frame clonotypes and omits some of them. The table shows around 45,000 clones, with more than 70% occurring only once. The sample consisted of PBMCs, taken from a glioma patient whose treatment included an IDH1 peptide vaccine. The source is a middle-aged woman with glioma. The conserved cysteine and the conserved F or W are not part of the CDR3 here.

v_gene: TRBV7-2
j_gene: TRBJ2-3
CDR3aa: ASSRTAVGTDTQY

v_gene: TRBV19
j_gene: TRBJ2-3
CDR3aa: ASSLESTDTQY

v_gene: TRBV19
j_gene: TRBJ1-1
CDR3aa: ASKRGGGSVNTEAF

v_gene: TRBV6-5
j_gene: TRBJ2-3
CDR3aa: ASSYWPATDTQY

v_gene: TRBV7-2
j_gene: TRBJ2-3
CDR3aa: ASIGRRGATLTDTQY

v_gene: TRBV4-3
j_gene: TRBJ1-1
CDR3aa: ASSPHPTGYTEAF

v_gene: TRBV5-5
j_gene: TRBJ2-7
CDR3aa: ASGALPWTSHEQY

v_gene: TRBV7-9
j_gene: TRBJ2-7
CDR3aa: ASSPPPSSGRAYEQY

v_gene: TRBV6-5
j_gene: TRBJ2-2
CDR3aa: ASSYSSGGGPGELF

v_gene: TRBV19
j_gene: TRBJ1-5
CDR3aa: ASSIVGGPSNQPQH

v_gene: TRBV6-1
j_gene: TRBJ2-5
CDR3aa: ASRGLAFQETQY

v_gene: TRBV10-3
j_gene: TRBJ2-7
CDR3aa: AISGLLGASYEQY

v_gene: TRBV6-1
j_gene: TRBJ2-7
CDR3aa: ASSPHGTAYEQY

v_gene: TRBV13
j_gene: TRBJ2-5
CDR3aa: ASSPPRDRVQTQY

v_gene: TRBV18
j_gene: TRBJ2-7
CDR3aa: ASSYGQGYEQY

v_gene: TRBV19
j_gene: TRBJ2-1
CDR3aa: ASSLFGAEQF

v_gene: TRBV2
j_gene: TRBJ2-2
CDR3aa: AIVNTGELF

v_gene: TRBV27
j_gene: TRBJ2-6
CDR3aa: ASSFPGPSGANVLT

v_gene: TRBV4-1
j_gene: TRBJ2-1
CDR3aa: ASSQGGLIGIAGSDNEQF

v_gene: TRBV6-1
j_gene: TRBJ1-5
CDR3aa: ASRSGQHHNQPQH

v_gene: TRBV19
j_gene: TRBJ1-1
CDR3aa: ASSFRYEAF

v_gene: TRBV7-2
j_gene: TRBJ2-7
CDR3aa: ASSSRGLAGREQY

v_gene: TRBV4-1
j_gene: TRBJ2-1
CDR3aa: ASSQVYSGGAGNEQF

v_gene: TRBV5-1
j_gene: TRBJ2-7
CDR3aa: ASSLGGYGSYEQY

v_gene: TRBV7-2
j_gene: TRBJ1-2
CDR3aa: ASSPWGGQGEVDNYGYT

v_gene: TRBV4-1
j_gene: TRBJ1-2
CDR3aa: ASSPGSYGYT

v_gene: TRBV4-3
j_gene: TRBJ2-3
CDR3aa: ASSQEGFGTDTQY

v_gene: TRBV6-1
j_gene: TRBJ1-1
CDR3aa: ASSAGGDHTEAF